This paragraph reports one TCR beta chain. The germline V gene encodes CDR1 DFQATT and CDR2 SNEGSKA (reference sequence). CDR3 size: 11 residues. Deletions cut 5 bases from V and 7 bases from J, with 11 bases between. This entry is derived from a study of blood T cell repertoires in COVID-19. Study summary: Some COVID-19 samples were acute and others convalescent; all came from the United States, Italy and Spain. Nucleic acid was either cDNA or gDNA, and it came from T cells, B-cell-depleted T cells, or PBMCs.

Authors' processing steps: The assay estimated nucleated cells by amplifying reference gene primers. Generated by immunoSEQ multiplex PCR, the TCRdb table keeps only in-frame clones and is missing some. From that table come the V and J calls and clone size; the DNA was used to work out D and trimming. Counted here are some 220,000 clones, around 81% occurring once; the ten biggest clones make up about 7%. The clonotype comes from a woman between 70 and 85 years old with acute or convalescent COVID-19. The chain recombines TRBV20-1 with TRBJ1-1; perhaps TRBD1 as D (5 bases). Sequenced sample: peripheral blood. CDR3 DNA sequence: TGCAGTGCTCTAGGGGAAGTTGAAGCTTTCTTT. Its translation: CSALGEVEAFF.